The present T cell receptor (beta chain) was sequenced within a study of CXCR3-negative and CXCR3-positive naive CD8 T cells. In regard to this clonotype: Its target is unknown.

UMI-labeled TRB cDNA libraries were prepared by 5' RACE. From its re-call of the 5' RACE reads, TCRdb lists each CDR3 protein once, without DNA. The data include 150,000 or so distinct CDR3 sequences; the top ten clones carry 0.45% to 0.55%. Study-wide results and limits: Diversity was high in both naive subsets and much lower in memory cells. Hydrophobicity of TRB CDR3s was greater in CXCR3-positive naive cells than in CXCR3-negative naive cells.

The CDR3 has 14 residues. Germline V gives CDR1 MDHEN, CDR2 SYDVKM. The source is a human donor in good health. Some clones in this sample may be carry-over from other donors' samples. Input material: naive CXCR3- CD8+ T cells from blood. Subset: CD45RO-CCR7+CD27+CD95- naive CD8+ T cells lacking CXCR3 (TNR3-). V and J are TRBV28 and TRBJ2-2. CDR3 in amino acids: CASSFASSTGELFF.